This entry lists 19 T cell receptor beta chains sequenced from one sample in a study of T-cell reconstitution after alpha-beta-depleted transplantation in children. Researchers prepared the TCRbeta library using unique molecular identifiers, the study reports. TCRdb fed the PCR reads into MiXCR, producing one record per CDR3 protein. The table includes fewer than 500,000 distinct CDR3 sequences, around 46% detected once. The specimen was PBMCs, collected before TCRalphabeta/CD19-depleted stem cell transplant. The receptors were sampled from a girl aged 2-9 years with aplastic anemia, due to receive a stem cell transplant.

This clonotype was counted only a few times. This chain joins TRBV9 and TRBJ2-3; D gene ambiguous. This CDR3 is 16 amino acids long. Between the trimmed V and J ends, which lost 0 bases and 2 bases, there was a span of 13 bases. CDR1 and CDR2 from the germline V gene are SGDLS and YYNGEE. This chain's CDR3 is CASSVGVVKTTDTQYF. In DNA form, the CDR3 reads TGTGCCAGCAGCGTAGGGGTAGTTAAGACCACAGATACGCAGTATTTT.

The V gene is TRBV14, the J gene TRBJ1-4, with unresolved D. Trimming removed 0 bases from V and 7 bases from J, with 12 bases in between. The CDR3 covers 15 residues. Germline assignment: CDR1 SGHDN and CDR2 FVKESK. The CDR3 bases are TGTGCCAGCAGCCAAGATGGGAAAGCCACTGAAAAACTGTTTTTT. This codes for CASSQDGKATEKLFF.

The chain's CDR3 is CSALQDRGPYEQYF. CDR3 coding DNA: TGCAGTGCTCTTCAGGACAGGGGTCCCTACGAGCAGTACTTC. The V gene is TRBV20-1, the J gene TRBJ2-7; TRBD1 matches 9 bases. Germline V gene sequence: CDR1 DFQATT, CDR2 SNEGSKA (reference sequence). Unmatched junction bases numbered 7, after V lost 5 bases and J lost 2 bases. The CDR3 runs 14 residues.

The V gene is TRBV4-1, the J gene TRBJ1-1, with 8 bases identical to TRBD1. The germline CDR1 and CDR2 sequences are MGHRA and YSYEKL. The CDR3 contains 16 residues. Germline trimming cut 2 bases from V and 8 bases from J; bases unmatched to any gene: 13. CDR3 region: CASSQSLRQGTWEAFF. The CDR3 region has the DNA TGCGCCAGCAGCCAAAGCCTCCGACAGGGGACATGGGAAGCTTTCTTT.

V and J are TRBV15 and TRBJ2-1; TRBD2 matches at 8 bases. Germline CDR1 and CDR2: LNHNV and YYDKDF (reference sequence). The CDR3 loop spans 18 amino acids. The junction had 14 bases not matched to a gene; V was cut back by 3 bases and J by 4 bases. The CDR3 DNA reads TGTGCCACCAGCAGCCCCGCCGGAAGCGGGAGATCGTACAATGAGCAGTTCTTC. Protein sequence: CATSSPAGSGRSYNEQFF.

The CDR3 region has the DNA TGTGCCAGCTCTAGTGGGGGTGTAGCGATTAATGAGCAGTTCTTC. It yields the protein CASSSGGVAINEQFF. The chain couples TRBV18 to TRBJ2-1; the D call may be TRBD1 or TRBD2 (5 bases each). Trimming shortened V by 6 bases and J by 7 bases, and 19 bases separated the two germline ends. The CDR3 has 15 residues. The V gene's germline CDR1 is KGHSH and CDR2 LQKENI.

This clonotype has a single count. A junction end diverges from the germline sequence, so it may reflect a read error. CDR3: CASSPRRDPYNEQFF. CDR3 sequence (DNA): TGTGCCAGCAGCCCTCGTCGGGACCCTTACAATGAGCAGTTCTTC. V and J are TRBV4-1 and TRBJ2-1; D is possibly TRBD1 or TRBD2 (5 bases each). The germline CDR1 and CDR2 sequences are MGHRA and YSYEKL. The CDR3 runs 15 residues.

This CDR3 reads CSASGTGGPDTQYF. The CDR3 DNA follows: TGCAGTGCTAGTGGGACAGGGGGTCCAGATACGCAGTATTTT. J is TRBJ2-3 and V is TRBV20-1, with TRBD1 identical over 11 bases. The J segment lost 4 bases and the V segment lost 3 bases, leaving 3 bases of the junction unmatched. The CDR3 is made up of 14 amino acids. CDR1 is DFQATT, CDR2 SNEGSKA, per germline (reference sequence).

This clonotype was counted many times. The rearrangement links TRBV24-1 to TRBJ2-2; D is uncertain. The CDR3 runs to 15 residues. Germline values: CDR1 KGHDR, CDR2 SFDVKD. V lost 1 base and J lost 2, with 7 bases in between. The CDR3 sequence is CATSDFTANTGELFF. The DNA of the CDR3 is TGTGCCACCAGTGATTTCACAGCCAACACCGGGGAGCTGTTTTTT.

A few counts support this clonotype. The gene calls are TRBV7-2 and TRBJ2-1; D is unclear. CDR3 length: 13 residues. Trimming removed 4 bases at V and 8 bases at J, with 12 bases between. Per germline, CDR1 SGHTA and CDR2 FQGNSA. Here the CDR3 DNA reads TGTGCCAGCAGCTCACCCGTAAGGGATGAGCAGTTCTTC. It codes for CASSSPVRDEQFF. The full variable domain, in which reference TRBV7-2 and TRBJ2-1 provide the parts outside the CDR3, is GAGVSQSPSNKVTEKGKDVELRCDPISGHTALYWYRQSLGQGLEFLIYFQGNSAPDKSGLPSDRFSAERTGGSVSTLTIQRTQQEDSAVYLCASSSPVRDEQFFGPGTRLTVL.

This clonotype was found many times. The rearrangement uses TRBV18 and TRBJ2-7, with D uncertain. Trimming removed 1 base from V and 7 bases from J, with 14 bases in between. CDR1 is KGHSH, CDR2 LQKENI, per germline. This CDR3 is 14 amino acids long. CDR3 sequence reads: CASSPRSSGWEQYF. For the CDR3, the DNA is TGTGCCAGCTCACCACGCAGTTCCGGATGGGAGCAGTACTTC.

The V call is TRBV5-1, the J call TRBJ2-1; 8 bases align to TRBD2. V lost 2 bases and J lost 9; bases outside the gene matches: 16. The CDR3 is made up of 17 amino acids. Germline V gene data show CDR1 as SGHRS and CDR2 as YFSETQ. The CDR3 sequence: CASSFGSGGPGWFEQFF. CDR3 DNA: TGCGCCAGCAGCTTTGGTTCGGGAGGGCCAGGCTGGTTTGAGCAGTTCTTC.

This rearrangement joins TRBV5-1 to TRBJ2-7; the D call may be TRBD1 or TRBD2 (6 bases each). Germline V gene data show CDR1 as SGHRS and CDR2 as YFSETQ. CDR3 length equals 14 residues. The V and J ends lost 4 bases and 6 bases respectively, with 17 bases between them. The DNA for the CDR3 is TGCGCCAGCAGCGGGGGGACACTCGGCCTCGAGCAGTACTTC. Amino acids: CASSGGTLGLEQYF.

This clonotype turned up a few times. The rearrangement links TRBV5-6 to TRBJ1-1; a possible D gene is TRBD1 (6 bases). The CDR3 extends over 13 amino acids. V gave up 5 bases and J gave up 3 bases, with 11 bases separating them. CDR1 and CDR2 from the germline V gene are SGHDT and YYEEEE. The DNA of the CDR3 is TGTGCCAGCAGTCGAGGGGGAGACACTGAAGCTTTCTTT. Its protein product is CASSRGGDTEAFF.

This clonotype turned up a few times. The gene calls are TRBV5-1 and TRBJ2-2, with D perhaps matching TRBD2 (6 bases). V was clipped by 3 bases and J by 1 base, with 13 bases between them. The CDR3 length is 16 residues. Germline assignment: CDR1 SGHRS and CDR2 YFSETQ. The CDR3 spells CASSWEATRNTGELFF. CDR3 coding DNA: TGCGCCAGCAGCTGGGAGGCGACTAGGAACACCGGGGAGCTGTTTTTT.

This clonotype was detected a few times. This chain links TRBV6-2 or TRBV6-3 with TRBJ2-5, with 9 bases identical to TRBD1. The germline CDR1 and CDR2 sequences are MNHEY and SVGEGT. V was clipped by 0 bases and J by 2 bases; unmatched bases: 1. The CDR3 consists of 15 residues. The CDR3 DNA is TGTGCCAGCAGTTACTCGGGGACAGGGCAAGAGACCCAGTACTTC. This gives the protein CASSYSGTGQETQYF.

This clonotype has more than one count but fewer than ten. The V call is TRBV20-1, the J call TRBJ2-1; no firm D call. V was trimmed by 5 bases and J by 0 bases, leaving 17 bases between them. Per the germline V gene, CDR1 is DFQATT and CDR2 is SNEGSKA (reference sequence). The CDR3 is made up of 16 amino acids. For the CDR3, the DNA is TGCAGTGCTCTGGGGAAGGCAGCCAGCTCCTACAATGAGCAGTTCTTC. It is translated as CSALGKAASSYNEQFF.

The table lists this clonotype with a few counts. The V and J genes are TRBV4-1 and TRBJ1-4, with 10 bases aligning to TRBD1. V was pared by 7 bases and J by 8 bases, with 13 bases of the junction left unmatched. Looked up from germline, CDR1 is MGHRA and CDR2 is YSYEKL. This CDR3 has 16 residues. DNA for the CDR3: TGCGCCAGCATCCACCTACCGGGACAGGGGTCGGAAAAACTGTTTTTT. Its protein product is CASIHLPGQGSEKLFF.

At least ten counts were recorded for this clonotype. V gene TRBV18 combines with J gene TRBJ1-1, with D possibly TRBD1 on 5 matching bases. V was clipped by 6 bases and J by 1 base, with 9 bases between them. Germline lookup yields CDR1 KGHSH and CDR2 LQKENI. CDR3 size: 13 residues. The DNA for the CDR3 is TGTGCCAGCTCGGGGGTCGGGAACACTGAAGCTTTCTTT. Encoded protein: CASSGVGNTEAFF. The complete variable domain, with remaining parts taken from reference TRBV18 and TRBJ1-1, reads NAGVMQNPRHLVRRRGQEARLRCSPMKGHSHVYWYRQLPEEGLKFMVYLQKENIIDESGMPKERFSAEFPKEGPSILRIQQVVRGDSAAYFCASSGVGNTEAFFGQGTRLTVV.